This T cell receptor beta chain was documented in a study of T cell responses to AZD1222 COVID-19 vaccine. Profiling relied on immunoSEQ multiplex PCR, and the TCRdb table lists in-frame clones only, not all of them. Among 89,000 or so clones listed, 85% to 95% were seen once. Germline CDR1 and CDR2: SGHRS and YFSETQ. The CDR3 covers 15 residues. The germline V and J ends were trimmed by 0 bases and 3 bases, with 12 bases remaining between them. The sample was peripheral blood, taken 28 days after the second AZD1222 dose. This sequence was found in an adult who received the AZD1222 COVID-19 vaccine. This rearrangement joins TRBV5-1 to TRBJ1-1; TRBD1 might be the D (5 bases). CDR3 residues: CASSLGPLGDTEAFF. The CDR3 nucleotides read TGCGCCAGCAGCTTGGGGCCACTGGGGGACACTGAAGCTTTCTTT.